This T cell receptor beta chain was recorded in a study of low-dose radiotherapy and immunotherapy resistance in tumors. Overall study: Every six weeks patients received intravenous ipilimumab 1 mg/kg, and every two weeks they received intravenous nivolumab 240 mg.

Time point defined: after trial treatment. Treatment denoted: LDRT plus nivolumab, ipilimumab, low-dose cyclophosphamide and aspirin (RACIN trial). This clonotype was found many times. The CDR3 length is 17 residues. The germline CDR1 and CDR2 sequences are MDHEN and SYDVKM. J gave up 5 bases and V 5 bases, and 16 bases lay outside the gene matches. First-strand cDNA used TRAV- and TRBV-specific primers, covering alpha and beta chains. The authors ran 15 to 25 PCR cycles to amplify TCRs with a constant-region primer and V-primer adapter. mRNA that had been isolated underwent amplification through in vitro transcription. TCRdb analysed the reads with MiXCR anew, one entry per CDR3 protein. This repertoire shows about 44,000 distinct CDR3 sequences, around 25% found once; its top ten account for about a tenth.

The sample consisted of PBMCs, taken after low-dose radiotherapy plus immunotherapy. The TCR originated in a male donor with prostate cancer. The chain employs TRBV28 and TRBJ2-7; 9 bases fit TRBD2. The CDR3 here is CASSTAGLAGEGNEQYF. The CDR3, as DNA: TGTGCCAGCAGTACGGCGGGACTAGCAGGAGAGGGTAACGAGCAGTACTTC.